This T cell receptor beta chain was captured in a study of T cell changes during pregnancy in multiple sclerosis. Clones were read by immunoSEQ multiplex PCR, and TCRdb kept only the in-frame ones, dropping some. The data contain over 50,000 clones, about 92% of them singletons. Trimming at V came to 1 base and at J to 0 bases, leaving 11 bases not matched to a gene. The V gene's germline CDR1 is KGHSH and CDR2 LQKENI. The CDR3 covers 19 residues. This sequence joins TRBV18 and TRBJ2-2; TRBD1 matches 7 bases. The sequencing used peripheral blood, collected in the first trimester of pregnancy. This sequence originates from a female donor with multiple sclerosis, enrolled in a pregnancy study. In DNA, the CDR3 is TGTGCCAGCTCACCACTTTCTGGACAGGCGACCTCGAACACCGGGGAGCTGTTTTTT. This encodes CASSPLSGQATSNTGELFF.